These 16 T cell receptor beta chains share one sample of origin, sequenced in a study of cytomegalovirus exposure and HLA in healthy donors. Vbeta (60) and Jbeta (13) primers were used in the PCR. Some clones are missing from TCRdb's copy, which holds only in-frame ones; the method was immunoSEQ multiplex PCR. The data hold approximately 140,000 clones, with just under 85% observed a single time. The specimen sequenced was PBMCs. The receptor source for this set is a boy aged 2 to 10 in good health and CMV-seronegative.

The chain combines TRBV6-1 with TRBJ1-1; D not certain. Germline-derived CDR1 and CDR2 are MNHNS and SASEGT. The CDR3 runs to 13 residues. Trimming stripped 0 bases from V and 3 bases from J, with 5 bases between. Written as DNA, the CDR3 is TGTGCCAGCAGTGAAGCCGGGTACACTGAAGCTTTCTTT. This codes for CASSEAGYTEAFF.

The gene calls are TRBV2 and TRBJ1-2; D is ambiguous. Per the germline V gene, CDR1 is SNHLY and CDR2 is FYNNEI. V gave up 0 bases and J gave up 0 bases, with 11 bases separating them. This CDR3 region has 16 residues. The CDR3 protein is CASSEAERKPNYGYTF. The CDR3 DNA reads TGTGCCAGCAGTGAAGCAGAAAGAAAGCCTAACTATGGCTACACCTTC.

V usage is TRBV7-9 and J usage is TRBJ1-1, with a weak D call TRBD1 (6 bases). Looked up from germline, CDR1 is SEHNR and CDR2 is FQNEAQ (reference sequence). CDR3 length equals 14 residues. Trimming removed 7 bases from V and 1 base from J, with 13 bases in between. In DNA, the CDR3 is TGTGCCAGCATCGACCGGACAGAGAACACTGAAGCTTTCTTT. Amino acids: CASIDRTENTEAFF. The full variable domain, in which reference TRBV7-9 and TRBJ1-1 provide the parts outside the CDR3, is DTGVSQNPRHKITKRGQNVTFRCDPISEHNRLYWYRQTLGQGPEFLTYFQNEAQLEKSRLLSDRFSAERPKGSFSTLEIQRTEQGDSAMYLCASIDRTENTEAFFGQGTRLTVV.

V is TRBV5-1 and J is TRBJ2-6; 10 bases are shared with TRBD1. The ends lost 5 bases at V and 2 bases at J; junction bases unmatched: 7. The CDR3 extends over 17 amino acids. Germline V gives CDR1 SGHRS, CDR2 YFSETQ. CDR3 in amino acids: CASRQPGQGPGANVLTF. CDR3 DNA: TGCGCCAGCAGGCAGCCGGGACAGGGGCCTGGGGCCAACGTCCTGACTTTC. The entire variable domain, with the rest obtained from reference TRBV5-1 and TRBJ2-6, is as follows: KAGVTQTPRYLIKTRGQQVTLSCSPISGHRSVSWYQQTPGQGLQFLFEYFSETQRNKGNFPGRFSGRQFSNSRSEMNVSTLELGDSALYLCASRQPGQGPGANVLTFGAGSRLTVL.

The rearrangement joins TRBV6-1 to TRBJ2-1; 7 bases agree with TRBD2. J lost 7 bases, V lost 1 base, and 10 bases had no gene match. The CDR3 loop spans 16 amino acids. Per the germline V gene, CDR1 is MNHNS and CDR2 is SASEGT. CDR3 DNA sequence: TGTGCCAGCAGTGAAGGGACGGGAGGTCGGGGGAATGAGCAGTTCTTC. Protein product: CASSEGTGGRGNEQFF.

The chain employs TRBV6-6 and TRBJ2-1, with 11 positions matching TRBD2. CDR1 is MNHNY, CDR2 SVGAGI, per germline (reference sequence). Trimming removed 6 bases from V and 1 base from J; junction bases left unmatched: 5. The CDR3 spans 16 residues. The CDR3 sequence: CASSPVAGGSYNEQFF. CDR3 nucleotide sequence: TGTGCCAGCAGCCCCGTAGCGGGAGGGTCCTACAATGAGCAGTTCTTC.

This clone was detected once. The V gene is TRBV6-1, the J gene TRBJ2-7; 8 bases match TRBD1. CDR1 is MNHNS, CDR2 SASEGT, per germline. The CDR3 contains 19 residues. Losses at the gene ends were 4 bases for V and 3 bases for J; bases not matched to a gene: 20. The CDR3 loop is CASSGVPYNRDRPIYEQYV. The CDR3 bases are TGTGCCAGCAGTGGGGTTCCGTATAACCGGGACAGGCCGATCTACGAGCAGTACGTC.

The chain has TRBV9 and TRBJ2-1, with 10 bases lining up with TRBD2. This CDR3 comprises 18 residues. Per germline, CDR1 SGDLS and CDR2 YYNGEE. The trim removed 4 bases at V and 6 bases at J, leaving 16 bases unmatched. CDR3 sequence (DNA): TGTGCCAGCAGCCCTCGTCCCCCCAGCGGGAGGGCCCTCAATGAGCAGTTCTTC. Translating it yields CASSPRPPSGRALNEQFF.

The chain employs TRBV9 and TRBJ2-5, with 7 positions matching TRBD2. This CDR3 is built from 16 residues. Germline CDR1 SGDLS, CDR2 YYNGEE. V was pared by 0 bases and J by 5 bases, with 10 bases of the junction left unmatched. CDR3 nucleotides: TGTGCCAGCAGCGTAGGTCAGGGCCTCGGGGGGGAGACCCAGTACTTC. This gives the protein CASSVGQGLGGETQYF. Looking up the rest from reference TRBV9 and TRBJ2-5 gives the full variable domain: DSGVTQTPKHLITATGQRVTLRCSPRSGDLSVYWYQQSLDQGLQFLIQYYNGEERAKGNILERFSAQQFPDLHSELNLSSLELGDSALYFCASSVGQGLGGETQYFGPGTRLLVL.

The chain is built from TRBV27 and TRBJ2-1; D may be TRBD2 (6 bases). Trimming pared 4 bases from V and 7 bases from J, leaving 14 bases between. The CDR3 sequence is 14 residues long. CDR1 and CDR2 from the germline V gene are MNHEY and SMNVEV (reference sequence). The CDR3 sequence is CASSSLPGGNEQFF. CDR3 DNA: TGTGCCAGCAGTTCCCTCCCCGGGGGAAATGAGCAGTTCTTC.

This rearrangement joins TRBV5-8 to TRBJ1-4; TRBD1 aligns across 7 bases. Trimming at V came to 6 bases and at J to 8 bases, leaving 13 bases not matched to a gene. The CDR3 sequence is 15 residues long. Germline values: CDR1 SGHTS, CDR2 YDEGEE. The CDR3 region is CASTSISTGYEKLFF. The CDR3 nucleotides are TGTGCCAGCACCTCTATCTCGACAGGGTACGAAAAACTGTTTTTT.

Written as DNA, the CDR3 is TGTGCCAGCTCCCCAGGGGGGCAGCCCCAGCATTTT. As protein: CASSPGGQPQHF. The rearrangement uses TRBV2 and TRBJ1-5; TRBD1 matches 7 bases. Unmatched junction bases numbered 5, after V lost 8 bases and J lost 7 bases. CDR1 is SNHLY, CDR2 FYNNEI, per germline. This CDR3 is 12 amino acids long.

V is TRBV4-3 and J is TRBJ2-7; TRBD1 matches at 7 bases. The J segment lost 6 bases and the V segment lost 5 bases, leaving 10 bases of the junction unmatched. Germline values: CDR1 LGHNA, CDR2 YSLEER. The CDR3 consists of 14 residues. CDR3 nucleotide sequence: TGCGCCAGCAGCATAACAGGGGATTTAGGCGAGCAGTACTTC. Encoded protein: CASSITGDLGEQYF.

This rearrangement joins TRBV4-1 to TRBJ2-1, with 8 bases aligning to TRBD2. Germline loops: CDR1 MGHRA, CDR2 YSYEKL. This CDR3 region has 15 residues. Losses at the gene ends were 2 bases for V and 7 bases for J; bases not matched to a gene: 7. The DNA of the CDR3 is TGCGCCAGCAGCCAAAGCGGGGGCTTATGGAATGAGCAGTTCTTC. This gives the protein CASSQSGGLWNEQFF.

The chain is built from TRBV6-5 and TRBJ2-2, with 8 bases identical to TRBD2. CDR3 size: 14 residues. Trimming at V came to 5 bases and at J to 6 bases, leaving 5 bases not matched to a gene. The germline CDR1 and CDR2 sequences are MNHEY and SVGAGI. CDR3 sequence (DNA): TGTGCCAGCAGTGATGGACTAGCCTCCGGGGAGCTGTTTTTT. Protein: CASSDGLASGELFF.

This clone was recorded only once. The chain links TRBV7-2 to TRBJ2-5; possible D gene TRBD1, 6 bases. The CDR3 has 15 residues. Trimming shortened V by 3 bases and J by 2 bases, and 13 bases separated the two germline ends. The germline CDR1 and CDR2 sequences are SGHTA and FQGNSA. CDR3 DNA: TGTGCCAGCAGCTTCACAGGGCGAGGGCAAGAGACCCAGTACTTC. Protein: CASSFTGRGQETQYF.